This passage covers 30 T cell receptor beta chains from one sample sequenced in a study of blood T cell repertoires in COVID-19. Data came from immunoSEQ multiplex PCR; TCRdb stores just in-frame clones and leaves some out. The table lists 310,000 or so clones, 87% of them singletons. Input material: peripheral blood. All receptors derive from a man aged 25-45 years with COVID-19, enrolled during active disease.

CDR3 residues: CASSSAAVNQETQYF. DNA for the CDR3: TGTGCCAGCAGTTCCGCGGCGGTCAACCAAGAGACCCAGTACTTC. This sequence joins TRBV28 and TRBJ2-5; D call uncertain. Trimming removed 4 bases at V and 0 bases at J, with 12 bases between. CDR3 length: 15 amino acids. The germline V gene has CDR1 MDHEN and CDR2 SYDVKM.

The chain joins TRBV11-1 to TRBJ1-3; D is perhaps TRBD1 (6 bases). The CDR3 loop spans 15 amino acids. Between the trimmed V and J ends, which lost 5 bases and 1 base, there was a span of 12 bases. Germline V gene sequence: CDR1 SGHAT, CDR2 FQDESV (reference sequence). The CDR3 region is CASSPHRDSGNTIYF. CDR3 nucleotide sequence: TGTGCCAGCAGCCCACACAGGGATTCTGGAAACACCATATATTTT.

The V gene is TRBV29-1, the J gene TRBJ1-2; 7 nucleotides match TRBD1. The CDR3 extends over 14 amino acids. Trimming at V came to 0 bases and at J to 4 bases, leaving 5 bases not matched to a gene. The germline V gene has CDR1 SQVTM and CDR2 ANQGSEA. CDR3 protein: CSVEDYRGGYGYTF. CDR3 bases: TGCAGCGTTGAAGACTACAGGGGAGGCTATGGCTACACCTTC.

On this clone itself: This specimen includes other DNA sequences encoding the same CDR3. V is TRBV7-2 and J is TRBJ2-1; D remains ambiguous. This CDR3 is built from 13 residues. Germline assignment: CDR1 SGHTA and CDR2 FQGNSA. Trimming removed 1 base at V and 4 bases at J, with 5 bases between. This CDR3 reads CASSLDRYNEQFF. DNA of the CDR3: TGTGCCAGCAGCTTAGATAGATACAATGAGCAGTTCTTC.

J is TRBJ2-7 and V is TRBV10-2; 9 bases map to TRBD1. J gave up 6 bases and V 6 bases, and 6 bases lay outside the gene matches. Looked up from germline, CDR1 is WSHSY and CDR2 is SAAADI. CDR3 length equals 13 residues. The CDR3 coding sequence is TGCGCCAGCAGCGGGACAGGGTACGTCGAGCAGTACTTC. This translates into CASSGTGYVEQYF.

As regards this clone: This sample includes further DNA sequences coding for the same CDR3. The chain employs TRBV6-5 and TRBJ1-2; TRBD1 agrees at 7 bases. Germline loops: CDR1 MNHEY, CDR2 SVGAGI. J gave up 2 bases and V 0 bases, and 3 bases lay outside the gene matches. The CDR3 runs to 15 residues. Here the CDR3 reads CASSYSGQDNYGYTF. DNA for the CDR3: TGTGCCAGCAGTTACTCCGGACAGGACAACTATGGCTACACCTTC.

This clone appeared once. The chain joins TRBV18 to TRBJ2-3, with 7 bases fitting TRBD1. Per germline, CDR1 KGHSH and CDR2 LQKENI. The CDR3 is made up of 16 amino acids. Losses at the gene ends were 3 bases for V and 1 base for J; bases not matched to a gene: 7. The CDR3: CASSPLRGPGTDTQYF. The CDR3, as DNA: TGTGCCAGCTCACCCTTGAGGGGGCCGGGCACAGATACGCAGTATTTT.

This clone has more than one count but fewer than ten. The chain uses TRBV6-1 and TRBJ1-5; perhaps TRBD1 as D (5 bases). Trimming removed 3 bases at V and 7 bases at J, with 13 bases between. The CDR3 is 14 amino acids. The V gene's germline CDR1 is MNHNS and CDR2 SASEGT. The CDR3 region is CASSEGQGQQPQHF. CDR3 nucleotides: TGTGCCAGCAGTGAGGGGCAGGGTCAACAGCCCCAGCATTTT.

This clone showed up just once. The chain is built from TRBV6-2 or TRBV6-3 and TRBJ2-7; D might be TRBD2 (6 bases). CDR1 is MNHEY, CDR2 SVGEGT, per germline. The CDR3 spans 16 residues. V lost 2 bases to trimming and J lost 4 bases, with 18 bases between them. The CDR3 protein is CASSYLTTGEWYEQYF. The CDR3 DNA sequence: TGTGCCAGCAGTTACCTTACGACGGGGGAGTGGTACGAGCAGTACTTC.

CDR3 protein: CASSIGTGTGHNSPLHF. In DNA, the CDR3 is TGTGCCAGTAGTATCGGCACCGGGACAGGTCATAATTCACCCCTCCACTTT. The chain joins TRBV19 to TRBJ1-6; 8 bases agree with TRBD1. The CDR3 totals 17 residues. In germline, CDR1 is LNHDA, CDR2 SQIVND (reference sequence). The ends lost 3 bases at V and 5 bases at J; junction bases unmatched: 9.

This chain joins TRBV21-1 and TRBJ1-2; TRBD1 is taken as the D call from the table, unchecked against the DNA. TRBV21-1 is given as a pseudogene. The CDR3 contains 19 residues. The CDR3 bases are TGTGCCAGCAGCAAAAATCGGAGAGCCCCGGGACAGGGTCGGAATGGCTACACCTTC. Translating gives CASSKNRRAPGQGRNGYTF.

The genes are TRBV10-3 and TRBJ1-1; a weak D match, TRBD1 (5 bases). Trimming took off 3 bases at V and 0 bases at J, with 11 bases between the two ends. CDR3 length: 15 amino acids. Looked up from germline, CDR1 is ENHRY and CDR2 is SYGVKD. CDR3 sequence (DNA): TGTGCCATCAGTGACATCGGACAATTGAACACTGAAGCTTTCTTT. It yields the protein CAISDIGQLNTEAFF.

The rearrangement links TRBV4-3 to TRBJ2-5; weak D call: TRBD2 (5 bases). The germline V gene has CDR1 LGHNA and CDR2 YSLEER. Between the trimmed V and J ends, which lost 0 bases and 0 bases, there was a span of 17 bases. This CDR3 has 18 amino acids. CDR3 nucleotide sequence: TGCGCCAGCAGCCAAGATCGACGGGGAACCCTTTACCAAGAGACCCAGTACTTC. Translated: CASSQDRRGTLYQETQYF.

The rearrangement joins TRBV19 to TRBJ1-3, with D possibly matching TRBD1 (6 bases). Germline V CDR1 and CDR2: LNHDA, SQIVND (reference sequence). V gave up 5 bases and J gave up 4 bases, with 15 bases separating them. The CDR3 length is 15 residues. The CDR3 here is CASSSSGAQGNTIYF. The DNA for the CDR3 is TGTGCCAGTAGTTCGTCAGGGGCGCAAGGAAACACCATATATTTT.

This chain links TRBV6-5 with TRBJ2-1; 12 positions match TRBD2. Trimming at V came to 6 bases and at J to 7 bases, leaving 7 bases not matched to a gene. This CDR3 has 15 residues. Germline CDR1 and CDR2: MNHEY and SVGAGI. The DNA for the CDR3 is TGTGCCAGCAGACTACTAGCGGGGGGCAAGAATGAGCAGTTCTTC. The encoded protein is CASRLLAGGKNEQFF.

The chain combines TRBV10-3 with TRBJ2-7; 11 nucleotides agree with TRBD1. The germline gives CDR1 ENHRY, CDR2 SYGVKD. The V and J ends lost 7 bases and 5 bases, in that order; junction bases with no gene match: 7. CDR3 length equals 14 residues. The CDR3 reads CAITSGQGADEQYF. In DNA, the CDR3 is TGTGCCATCACTTCCGGACAGGGGGCGGACGAGCAGTACTTC.

The rearrangement uses TRBV27 and TRBJ1-1; 9 positions match TRBD1. Germline V gives CDR1 MNHEY, CDR2 SMNVEV (reference sequence). This CDR3 is built from 18 residues. V was clipped by 0 bases and J by 3 bases; unmatched bases: 11. The CDR3 loop is CASSLSRSGTGPYTEAFF. DNA for the CDR3: TGTGCCAGCAGTTTATCTCGAAGCGGGACAGGGCCTTACACTGAAGCTTTCTTT.

This chain uses TRBV7-2 with TRBJ2-7; weak D call: TRBD1 (5 bases). The CDR3 length is 14 residues. V dropped 2 bases and J dropped 2 bases, with 10 bases sitting between them. Germline-derived CDR1 and CDR2 are SGHTA and FQGNSA. The CDR3 bases are TGTGCCAGCAGCTTATTGGGGCCTCCCTACGAGCAGTACTTC. Its translation: CASSLLGPPYEQYF.

This sequence joins TRBV4-3 and TRBJ1-4, with TRBD1 matching 7 bases. With V trimmed by 7 bases and J by 5 bases, 10 bases remained unmatched. Germline V gene data show CDR1 as LGHNA and CDR2 as YSLEER. The CDR3 extends over 15 amino acids. CDR3 in DNA: TGCGCCAGCACCTCCAGGGGGGTGGGGAATGAAAAACTGTTTTTT. This codes for CASTSRGVGNEKLFF.

This chain connects TRBV27 to TRBJ1-5, with D perhaps matching TRBD1 (5 bases). Germline values: CDR1 MNHEY, CDR2 SMNVEV (reference sequence). V was pared by 4 bases and J by 4 bases, with 8 bases between. This CDR3 has 13 amino acids. CDR3 in DNA: TGTGCCAGCAGTTGGACAATAAATCAGCCCCAGCATTTT. The encoded protein is CASSWTINQPQHF.

This clone was recorded once. The J gene is TRBJ1-1, the V gene TRBV5-1; TRBD1 might be the D (6 bases). With 4 bases removed from V and 6 bases from J, the gap between germline ends came to 16 bases. The germline V gene has CDR1 SGHRS and CDR2 YFSETQ. This CDR3 has 14 amino acids. CDR3 in DNA: TGCGCCAGCAGCGAGGGGGGGCGAAGCGCTGAAGCTTTCTTT. This translates into CASSEGGRSAEAFF.

The V gene is TRBV7-2, the J gene TRBJ1-4, with D possibly matching TRBD1 (6 bases). The CDR3 loop spans 15 amino acids. The germline V gene encodes CDR1 SGHTA and CDR2 FQGNSA. The V end lost 5 bases, the J end lost 7 bases, and 17 bases lay between the germline ends. This chain's CDR3 is CASSTSGGYGEKLFF. The CDR3 nucleotides read TGTGCCAGCAGCACCTCGGGGGGCTACGGTGAAAAACTGTTTTTT.

The chain carries TRBV5-1 and TRBJ2-2, with 9 bases matching TRBD1. The trim removed 4 bases at V and 3 bases at J, leaving 7 bases unmatched. Germline V gene sequence: CDR1 SGHRS, CDR2 YFSETQ. The CDR3 loop spans 16 amino acids. CDR3: CASSGRTGGDTGELFF. The CDR3 bases are TGCGCCAGCAGCGGGCGAACAGGGGGCGACACCGGGGAGCTGTTTTTT. The full variable domain, with the rest looked up from reference TRBV5-1 and TRBJ2-2, is KAGVTQTPRYLIKTRGQQVTLSCSPISGHRSVSWYQQTPGQGLQFLFEYFSETQRNKGNFPGRFSGRQFSNSRSEMNVSTLELGDSALYLCASSGRTGGDTGELFFGEGSRLTVL.

The chain links TRBV3-1 (or the pseudogene TRBV3-2) to TRBJ1-1; possible D gene TRBD1, 6 bases. The CDR3 runs to 16 residues. V lost 0 bases and J 4 bases, leaving 15 bases between the germline ends. Germline values: CDR1 LGHDT, CDR2 YNNKEL (reference sequence). The CDR3: CASSQDMTRTVTEAFF. In nucleotides, the CDR3 is TGTGCCAGCAGCCAAGACATGACAAGGACAGTCACTGAAGCTTTCTTT.

V usage is TRBV6-5 and J usage is TRBJ1-1; 7 bases are a match to TRBD1. V gave up 7 bases and J gave up 2 bases; unmatched junction bases: 10. CDR3 length: 15 amino acids. From germline, CDR1 is MNHEY and CDR2 SVGAGI. As DNA, the CDR3 is TGTGCCAGCACTCCGCTGGGACAGACTAACACTGAAGCTTTCTTT. Protein sequence: CASTPLGQTNTEAFF.

This clone has a single count. The chain carries TRBV28 and TRBJ2-1; 14 nucleotides match TRBD2. Germline-derived CDR1 and CDR2 are MDHEN and SYDVKM. Germline trimming cut 5 bases from V and 8 bases from J; bases unmatched to any gene: 2. The CDR3 has 14 amino acids. CDR3 coding DNA: TGTGCCAGCAGTACGACTAGCGGGAGGGATGAGCAGTTCTTC. This translates into CASSTTSGRDEQFF.

The rearrangement uses TRBV11-3 and TRBJ2-2; 7 bases are shared with TRBD2. Germline CDR1 is SGHNT and CDR2 is YENEEA. Losses at the gene ends were 5 bases for V and 3 bases for J; bases not matched to a gene: 9. The CDR3 totals 16 residues. The CDR3 coding sequence is TGTGCCAGCAGCCTCCATCTGGGGGGGGACACCGGGGAGCTGTTTTTT. Encoded protein: CASSLHLGGDTGELFF.

This clone occurred a few times. This sequence joins TRBV6-6 and TRBJ2-7; 8 bases are shared with TRBD1. This CDR3 has 15 amino acids. The J segment lost 2 bases and the V segment lost 7 bases, leaving 10 bases of the junction unmatched. Germline CDR1 is MNHNY and CDR2 is SVGAGI (reference sequence). The CDR3 DNA is TGTGCCAGCACCTCAGACAGGGACAGGACCTACGAGCAGTACTTC. Protein: CASTSDRDRTYEQYF.

The genes are TRBV7-2 and TRBJ1-3; D not certain. V gave up 2 bases and J gave up 0 bases, with 11 bases separating them. This CDR3 comprises 16 residues. Germline assignment: CDR1 SGHTA and CDR2 FQGNSA. Written as DNA, the CDR3 is TGTGCCAGCAGCTTAATTCAGGCCAGCTCTGGAAACACCATATATTTT. Translated, it gives CASSLIQASSGNTIYF.

This chain's CDR3 is CASSGRDRGSYEQYF. CDR3 bases: TGTGCCAGCAGCGGCCGGGACAGGGGTTCCTACGAGCAGTACTTC. The chain combines TRBV3-1 (or the pseudogene TRBV3-2) with TRBJ2-7; 10 positions match TRBD1. Looked up from germline, CDR1 is LGHDT and CDR2 is YNNKEL (reference sequence). J gave up 1 base and V 5 bases, and 5 bases lay outside the gene matches. The length of the CDR3 is 15 residues.